Below, 5 T cell receptor beta chains from the same sample are listed, as sequenced in a study of blood T cells in healthy people across ages. Primed by a sample-barcoded 5' primer and a J-beta primer mix, a second PCR proceeded for about 7 to 11 cycles. TCRdb ran MiXCR on the 5' RACE reads and lists one entry per CDR3 protein. The sample includes some 760,000 distinct CDR3 sequences, approximately 25% seen only once; the top ten take 9.4%. These sequences were also reported in another study, on T cells of mothers and their children.

The sequencing input was blood. The receptor set was obtained from a boy younger than 18 in good health.

This clonotype was seen repeatedly, ten times or more. CDR3 amino acids: CASSPGTSGEETQYF. In DNA, the CDR3 is TGTGCCAGCTCACCCGGGACTAGCGGGGAAGAGACCCAGTACTTC. The rearrangement joins TRBV18 to TRBJ2-5; TRBD2 agrees at 13 bases. Germline CDR1 KGHSH, CDR2 LQKENI. Trimming at V came to 3 bases and at J to 3 bases, leaving 1 base not matched to a gene. The CDR3 runs 15 residues.

The V and J genes are TRBV20-1 and TRBJ2-5; 8 bases fit TRBD1. The J call is in doubt because the DNA end fits TRBJ2-1 better. The CDR3 runs to 12 residues. Germline CDR1 reads DFQATT; CDR2 reads SNEGSKA (reference sequence). The CDR3 reads CSAPGQVNEQFF. The CDR3 DNA reads TGCAGTGCCCCGGGACAGGTCAATGAGCAGTTCTTC.

This clonotype turned up a few times. The V gene is TRBV27, the J gene TRBJ1-4, with unresolved D. CDR3 length: 16 amino acids. Germline CDR1 is MNHEY and CDR2 is SMNVEV (reference sequence). V was clipped by 7 bases and J by 2 bases, with 17 bases between them. The CDR3 protein is CASKIFSTATNEKLFF. CDR3 in DNA: TGTGCCAGCAAGATATTTTCGACGGCCACTAATGAAAAACTGTTTTTT.

The rearrangement uses TRBV11-2 and TRBJ2-2; TRBD1 matches at 10 bases. With V trimmed by 1 base and J by 6 bases, 5 bases remained unmatched. The CDR3 runs to 16 residues. Germline V lookup: CDR1 SGHAT, CDR2 FQNNGV. The CDR3 coding sequence is TGTGCCAGCAGCTTAGTGGGACAGGGGTTTCCCGGGGAGCTGTTTTTT. It encodes CASSLVGQGFPGELFF.

This clonotype was counted between two and nine times. The genes are TRBV24-1 and TRBJ2-3; the D is unclear. The ends were cut back, 4 bases at V and 3 bases at J, with 7 bases in the middle. Germline lookup yields CDR1 KGHDR and CDR2 SFDVKD. The CDR3 has 13 residues. CDR3 amino acids: CATSEGLTDTQYF. CDR3 DNA: TGTGCCACCAGTGAGGGGTTGACAGATACGCAGTATTTT.